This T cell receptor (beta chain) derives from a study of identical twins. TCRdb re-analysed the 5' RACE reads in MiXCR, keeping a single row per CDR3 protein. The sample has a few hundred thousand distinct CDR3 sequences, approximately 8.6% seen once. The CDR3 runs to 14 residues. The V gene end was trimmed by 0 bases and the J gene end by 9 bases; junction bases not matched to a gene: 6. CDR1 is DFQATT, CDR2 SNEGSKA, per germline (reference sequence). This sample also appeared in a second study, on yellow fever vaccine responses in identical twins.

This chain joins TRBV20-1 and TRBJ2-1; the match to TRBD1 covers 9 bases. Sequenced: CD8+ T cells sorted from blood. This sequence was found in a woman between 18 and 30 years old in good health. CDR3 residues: CSARDVQGAGEQFF. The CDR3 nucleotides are TGCAGTGCTAGAGACGTACAGGGGGCTGGTGAGCAGTTCTTC.